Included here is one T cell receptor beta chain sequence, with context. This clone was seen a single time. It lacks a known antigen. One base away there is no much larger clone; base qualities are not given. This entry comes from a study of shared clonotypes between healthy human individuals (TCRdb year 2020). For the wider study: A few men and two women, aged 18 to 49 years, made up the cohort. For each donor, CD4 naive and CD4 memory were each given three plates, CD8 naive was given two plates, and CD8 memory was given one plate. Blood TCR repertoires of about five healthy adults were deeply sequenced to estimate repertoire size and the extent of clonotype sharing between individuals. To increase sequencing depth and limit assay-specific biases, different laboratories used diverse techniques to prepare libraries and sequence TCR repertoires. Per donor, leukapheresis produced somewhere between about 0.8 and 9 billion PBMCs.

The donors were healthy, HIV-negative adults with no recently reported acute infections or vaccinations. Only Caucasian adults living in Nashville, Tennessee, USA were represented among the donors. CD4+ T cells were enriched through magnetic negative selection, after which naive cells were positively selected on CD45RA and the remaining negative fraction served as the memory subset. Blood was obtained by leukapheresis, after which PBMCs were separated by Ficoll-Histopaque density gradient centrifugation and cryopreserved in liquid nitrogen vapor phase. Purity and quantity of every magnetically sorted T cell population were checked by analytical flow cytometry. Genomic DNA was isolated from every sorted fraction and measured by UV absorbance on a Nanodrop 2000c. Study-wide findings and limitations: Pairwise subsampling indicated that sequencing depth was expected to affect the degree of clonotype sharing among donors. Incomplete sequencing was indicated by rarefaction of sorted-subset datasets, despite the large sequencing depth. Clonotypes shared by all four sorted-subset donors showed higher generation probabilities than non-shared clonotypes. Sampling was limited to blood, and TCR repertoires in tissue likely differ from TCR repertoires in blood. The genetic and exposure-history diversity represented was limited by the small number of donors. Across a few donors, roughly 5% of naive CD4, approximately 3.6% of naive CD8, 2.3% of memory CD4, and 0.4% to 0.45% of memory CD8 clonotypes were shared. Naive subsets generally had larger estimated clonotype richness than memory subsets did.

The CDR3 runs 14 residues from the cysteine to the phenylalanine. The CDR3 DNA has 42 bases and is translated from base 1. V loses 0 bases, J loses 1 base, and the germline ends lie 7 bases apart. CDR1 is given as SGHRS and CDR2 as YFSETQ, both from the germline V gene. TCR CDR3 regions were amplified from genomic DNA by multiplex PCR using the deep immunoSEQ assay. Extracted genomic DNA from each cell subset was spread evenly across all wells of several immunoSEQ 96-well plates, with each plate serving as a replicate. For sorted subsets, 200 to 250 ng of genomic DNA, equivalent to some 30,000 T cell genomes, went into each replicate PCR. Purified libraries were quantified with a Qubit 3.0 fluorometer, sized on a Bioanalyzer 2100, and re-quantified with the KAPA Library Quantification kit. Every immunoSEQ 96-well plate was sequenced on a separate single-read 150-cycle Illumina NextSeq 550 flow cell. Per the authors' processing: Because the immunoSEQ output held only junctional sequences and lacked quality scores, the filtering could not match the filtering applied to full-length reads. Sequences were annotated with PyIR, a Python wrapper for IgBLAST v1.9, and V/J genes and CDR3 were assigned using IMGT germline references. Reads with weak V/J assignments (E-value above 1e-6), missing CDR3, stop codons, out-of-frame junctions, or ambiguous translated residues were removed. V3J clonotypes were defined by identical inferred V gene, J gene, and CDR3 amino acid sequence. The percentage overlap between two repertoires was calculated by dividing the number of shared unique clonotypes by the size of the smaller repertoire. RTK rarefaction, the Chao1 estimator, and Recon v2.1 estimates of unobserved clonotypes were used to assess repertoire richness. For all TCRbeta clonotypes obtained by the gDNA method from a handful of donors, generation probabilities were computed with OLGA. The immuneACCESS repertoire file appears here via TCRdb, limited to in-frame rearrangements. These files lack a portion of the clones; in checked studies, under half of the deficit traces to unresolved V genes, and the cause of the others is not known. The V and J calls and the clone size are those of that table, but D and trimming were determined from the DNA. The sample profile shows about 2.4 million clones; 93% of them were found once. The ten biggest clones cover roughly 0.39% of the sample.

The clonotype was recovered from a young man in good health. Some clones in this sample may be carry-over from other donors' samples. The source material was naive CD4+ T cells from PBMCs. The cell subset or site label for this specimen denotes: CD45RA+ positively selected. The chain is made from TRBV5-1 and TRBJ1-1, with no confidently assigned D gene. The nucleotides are TGCGCCAGCAGCTTGGCTGGGTGGAACACTGAAGCTTTCTTT. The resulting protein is CASSLAGWNTEAFF.